A single T cell receptor beta chain is shown here with its context. Measured with immunoSEQ multiplex PCR; TCRdb has only the in-frame clones, and not every one. The repertoire holds over a million clones, with around 82% as singletons. This CDR3 comprises 14 residues. The germline gives CDR1 SGHRS, CDR2 YFSETQ. The trim removed 6 bases at V and 0 bases at J, leaving 4 bases unmatched. The entry originates in a study of shared clonotypes between healthy human individuals. Donors, healthy HIV-negative adults, lacked recent acute infections or vaccinations. The chain carries TRBV5-1 and TRBJ2-3; 7 nucleotides align to TRBD1. The sample consisted of memory CD4+ T cells from PBMCs. Subset here: CD45RA-negative fraction. This TCR came from a young man in good health. Some clones in this sample may be carry-over from other donors' samples. The DNA of the CDR3 is TGCGCCAGCACCAAGACAGGGAGCACAGATACGCAGTATTTT. Its translation: CASTKTGSTDTQYF.